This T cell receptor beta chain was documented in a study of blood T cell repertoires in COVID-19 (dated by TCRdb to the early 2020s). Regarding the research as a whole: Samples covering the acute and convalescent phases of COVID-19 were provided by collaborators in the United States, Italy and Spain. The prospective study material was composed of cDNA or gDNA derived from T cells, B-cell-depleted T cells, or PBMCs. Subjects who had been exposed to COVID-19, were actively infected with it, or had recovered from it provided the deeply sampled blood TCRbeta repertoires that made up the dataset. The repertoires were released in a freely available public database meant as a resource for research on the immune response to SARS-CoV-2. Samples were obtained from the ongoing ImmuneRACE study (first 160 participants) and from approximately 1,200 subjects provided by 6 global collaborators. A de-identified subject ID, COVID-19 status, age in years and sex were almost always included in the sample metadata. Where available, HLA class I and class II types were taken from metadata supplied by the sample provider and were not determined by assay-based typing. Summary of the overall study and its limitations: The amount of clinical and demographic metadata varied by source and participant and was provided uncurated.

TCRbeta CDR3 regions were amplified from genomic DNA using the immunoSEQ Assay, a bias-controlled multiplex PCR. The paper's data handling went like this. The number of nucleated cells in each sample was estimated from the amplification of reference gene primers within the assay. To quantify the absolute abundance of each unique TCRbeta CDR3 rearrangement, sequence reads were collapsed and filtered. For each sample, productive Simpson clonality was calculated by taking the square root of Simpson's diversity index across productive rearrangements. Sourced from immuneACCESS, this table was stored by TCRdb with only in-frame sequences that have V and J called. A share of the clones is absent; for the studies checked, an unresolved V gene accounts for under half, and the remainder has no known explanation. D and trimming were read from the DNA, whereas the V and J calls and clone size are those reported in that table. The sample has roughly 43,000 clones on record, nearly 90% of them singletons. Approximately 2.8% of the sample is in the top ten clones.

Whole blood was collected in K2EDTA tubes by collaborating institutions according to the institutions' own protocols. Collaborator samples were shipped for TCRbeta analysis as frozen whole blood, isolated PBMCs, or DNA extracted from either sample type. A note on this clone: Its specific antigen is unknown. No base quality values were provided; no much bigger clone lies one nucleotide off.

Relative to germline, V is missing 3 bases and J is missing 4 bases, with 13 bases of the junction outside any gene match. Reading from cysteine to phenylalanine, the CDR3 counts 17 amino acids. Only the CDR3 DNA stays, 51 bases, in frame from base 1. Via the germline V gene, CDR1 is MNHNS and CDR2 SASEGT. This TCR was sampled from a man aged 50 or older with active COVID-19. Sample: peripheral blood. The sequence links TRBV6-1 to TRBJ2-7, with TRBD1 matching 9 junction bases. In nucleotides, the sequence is TGTGCCAGCAGTGATTGGATGGGGGGGGGACAGGGATACGAGCAGTACTTC. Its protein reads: CASSDWMGGGQGYEQYF.